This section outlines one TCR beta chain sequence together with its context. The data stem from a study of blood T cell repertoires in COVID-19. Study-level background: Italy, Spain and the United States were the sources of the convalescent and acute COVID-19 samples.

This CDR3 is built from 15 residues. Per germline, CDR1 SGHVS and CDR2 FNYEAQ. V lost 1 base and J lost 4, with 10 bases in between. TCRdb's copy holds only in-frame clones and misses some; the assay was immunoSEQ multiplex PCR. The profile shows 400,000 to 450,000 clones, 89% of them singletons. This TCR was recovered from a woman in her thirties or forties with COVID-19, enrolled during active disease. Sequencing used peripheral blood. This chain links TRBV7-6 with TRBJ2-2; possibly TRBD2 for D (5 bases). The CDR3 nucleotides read TGTGCCAGCAGCTTAGAGTTTGGGAGCACCGGGGAGCTGTTTTTT. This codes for CASSLEFGSTGELFF.